This is a list of T cell receptor beta chains from one sample in a study of blood T cell repertoires in COVID-19. Sequenced by immunoSEQ multiplex PCR; TCRdb stores in-frame clones only, minus some. Found here are 150,000 to 250,000 clones, 82% of them singletons; the top ten hold 12%. The material sequenced was PBMCs or T cells enriched from blood (not recorded which). The receptors stem from a man aged 35-49 years who had recovered from COVID-19. The CDR3 runs from the conserved cysteine through the conserved F or W. The D gene is left open where the match is weak. Clone size, where shown, is once, few, many, or a class for clones that have expanded.

v_call	d_call	j_call	clone_size	cdr3_nt	cdr3_aa
TRBV19	TRBD2	TRBJ2-7	.	TGTGCCAGTAGAGTTAGCGGGAGTGGGACCTACGAGCAGTACTTC	CASRVSGSGTYEQYF
TRBV10-1	.	TRBJ1-1	.	TGCGCCAGCAGTGAGGGCAGGTTGAACACTGAAGCTTTCTTT	CASSEGRLNTEAFF
TRBV19	TRBD1	TRBJ2-2	few	TGTGCCAGCTTACCGGGACAGACGAACACCGGGGAGCTGTTTTTT	CASLPGQTNTGELFF
TRBV3-1/TRBV3-2	TRBD1	TRBJ1-5	once	TGTGCCAGCAGCCAACAGGGGGGCCAGCCCCAGCATTTT	CASSQQGGQPQHF
TRBV19	.	TRBJ1-1	.	TGTGCCAGTAGTATAGACAGGGAAGTGAGAGCTTTCTTT	CASSIDREVRAFF
TRBV2	.	TRBJ1-5	once	TGTGCCAGCAAAAGCGGGTCTGGCCAGCCCCAGCATTTT	CASKSGSGQPQHF
TRBV10-3	TRBD2	TRBJ2-1	.	TGTGCCATCAATTCGGGGGGCTCCTACAATGAGCAGTTCTTC	CAINSGGSYNEQFF
TRBV7-2	.	TRBJ1-2	.	TGTGCCAGCAGCCCAGCCGGGGATTACGGCTATGGCTACACCTTC	CASSPAGDYGYGYTF
TRBV19	TRBD1	TRBJ1-1	.	TGTGCCAGTAGTATTCGGGACAGGGGAATCGGCACTGAAGCTTTCTTT	CASSIRDRGIGTEAFF
TRBV19	TRBD1	TRBJ1-2	.	TGTGCCAGTAGTTTTCTTCTCACAGGGGGCCATGGTGGCTACACCTTC	CASSFLLTGGHGGYTF
TRBV28	.	TRBJ1-1	.	TGTGCCAGCAGTCTCGGACAACCCAGCGTAGGGGAAGCTTTCTTT	CASSLGQPSVGEAFF
TRBV28	TRBD2	TRBJ2-1	.	TGTGCCAGCGGGACTAGCGGGAGGGGGGATGAGCAGTTCTTC	CASGTSGRGDEQFF
TRBV27	.	TRBJ1-1	.	TGTGCCAGCAGTCCGAGTGTCGGGGAAGCCCACACTGAAGCTTTCTTT	CASSPSVGEAHTEAFF
TRBV4-3	TRBD1	TRBJ1-5	few	TGCGCCAGCAGCCGATCGACAGGGTCAACGGGGCCCCAGCATTTT	CASSRSTGSTGPQHF
TRBV6-5	.	TRBJ1-5	.	TGTGCCAGCAGTTACTCGGCGGCCCAGCCCCAGCATTTT	CASSYSAAQPQHF
TRBV12-3/TRBV12-4	TRBD1	TRBJ1-2	once	TGTGCCAGCAGTTTACCGGGACAGACTGGCTACACCTTC	CASSLPGQTGYTF
TRBV10-3	TRBD2	TRBJ2-1	.	TGTGCCATCAGGGAGAGCGGGAGTGAGGGCAATGAGCAGTTCTTC	CAIRESGSEGNEQFF
TRBV2	.	TRBJ1-1	.	TGTGCCAGCAGTGAAGAGGGGGTGTTAGTAGCTTTCTTT	CASSEEGVLVAFF
TRBV19	.	TRBJ1-1	.	TGTGCCAGTAACACAGGGTACACTGAAGCTTTCTTT	CASNTGYTEAFF
TRBV3-1/TRBV3-2	TRBD2	TRBJ2-1	.	TGTGCCAGCAGCCCATGGGGAGCGGGGGTGAACAATGAGCAGTTCTTC	CASSPWGAGVNNEQFF
TRBV7-2	TRBD2	TRBJ2-5	.	TGTGCCAGCAGCCCCCGACTAGCGGGAGGGCAAGAGACCCAGTACTTC	CASSPRLAGGQETQYF
TRBV30	.	TRBJ1-2	.	TGTGCCTGGTCGGGGGGGATCGGGCAGGGGTACTATGGCTACACCTTC	CAWSGGIGQGYYGYTF
TRBV7-2	.	TRBJ1-6	.	TGTGCCAGCAGCGATCCGGGACATTCTATGTCACCCCTCCACTTT	CASSDPGHSMSPLHF
TRBV5-1	.	TRBJ1-3	.	TGCGCCAGCAGCTTGGAAATCGTGGCGGGGTCGTGGGGAAACACCATATATTTT	CASSLEIVAGSWGNTIYF
TRBV2	TRBD1	TRBJ1-6	.	TGTGCCAGCACCGGGACAGGGGGCCTAAATTCACCCCTCCACTTT	CASTGTGGLNSPLHF
TRBV18	TRBD1	TRBJ2-7	.	TGTGCCAGCTCACTGGGGACAGGGTCCCCCTACGAGCAGTACTTC	CASSLGTGSPYEQYF
TRBV2	.	TRBJ1-2	many	TGTGCCAGCAGTGTAGAGGCAGCGGAGTCTAACTATGGCTACACCTTC	CASSVEAAESNYGYTF
TRBV3-1/TRBV3-2	TRBD2	TRBJ2-1	.	TGTGCCAGCAGCCGGATAGAGCGGGAACCCTACAATGAGCAGTTCTTC	CASSRIEREPYNEQFF
TRBV5-1	TRBD1	TRBJ1-1	.	TGCGCCAGCAGCTCGGGGACAGGGGGCTCTTTTAACACTGAAGCTTTCTTT	CASSSGTGGSFNTEAFF
TRBV2	TRBD1	TRBJ2-7	.	TGTGCCAGCAGTGAAGACTCGGGACAGTCCTACGAGCAGTACTTC	CASSEDSGQSYEQYF
TRBV7-7	.	TRBJ2-5	.	TGTGCCAGCAGCACAAATCGGGACAACCAAGAGACCCAGTACTTC	CASSTNRDNQETQYF
TRBV3-1/TRBV3-2	TRBD2	TRBJ2-1	.	TGTGCCAGCAGCCAAACTAGCGTCCCAAATGAGCAGTTCTTC	CASSQTSVPNEQFF
TRBV13	.	TRBJ2-3	.	TGTGCCAGCAGCCTTGGACTGGGAAAACCCACAGATACGCAGTATTTT	CASSLGLGKPTDTQYF
TRBV7-2	TRBD1	TRBJ1-3	.	TGTGCCAGCAGCCCAAACCAGGGGGCTATTGGAAACACCATATATTTT	CASSPNQGAIGNTIYF
TRBV2	.	TRBJ2-2	.	TGTGCCAGCACTGCGAGCATGAACACCGGGGAGCTGTTTTTT	CASTASMNTGELFF
TRBV7-9	TRBD2	TRBJ2-3	.	TGTGCCAGCAGCTCCCCGGTGGCGGGAGACAAGAGGTACACAGATACGCAGTATTTT	CASSSPVAGDKRYTDTQYF
TRBV9	.	TRBJ2-1	.	TGTGCCAGCAGCGTAGGTGCCAGAATAACCTACAATGAGCAGTTCTTC	CASSVGARITYNEQFF
TRBV7-9	TRBD2	TRBJ2-1	few	TGTGCCAGCAGCCGGGACTACCGGGGCCAGTTCTTC	CASSRDYRGQFF
TRBV7-9	.	TRBJ2-1	once	TGTGCCAGCAGAGGGGGAGGGCCTATCAATGAGCAGTTCTTC	CASRGGGPINEQFF
TRBV12-3/TRBV12-4	TRBD2	TRBJ2-5	few	TGTGCCAGCACCTCGGGGGGAGGGGAGACCCAGTACTTC	CASTSGGGETQYF
TRBV11-2	TRBD2	TRBJ2-1	.	TGTGCCAGCAGCCCAACTCGGACTAGCGGGACCTACAATGAGCAGTTCTTC	CASSPTRTSGTYNEQFF
TRBV7-2	.	TRBJ2-1	.	TGTGCCAGCAGCTTTCGGGAGAGTGGGAGAAATGAGCAGTTCTTC	CASSFRESGRNEQFF
TRBV20-1	.	TRBJ2-2	.	TGCAGTGCTAGTCCTAGGGGGAACACCGGGGAGCTGTTTTTT	CSASPRGNTGELFF
TRBV7-9	.	TRBJ2-3	.	TGTGCCAGCAGGGACTTCCGGAGCCGCACAGATACGCAGTATTTT	CASRDFRSRTDTQYF
TRBV4-3	.	TRBJ2-7	.	TGCGCCAGCAGCCAAGAAGGGGGACGGTCCTACGAGCAGTACTTC	CASSQEGGRSYEQYF
TRBV5-1	.	TRBJ2-1	.	TGCGCCAGCAGCTTGGCAGAGGGTCCAGGGGCTGAGCAGTTCTTC	CASSLAEGPGAEQFF
TRBV19	.	TRBJ2-7	.	TGTGCCAGTAGTTTAGGGAGCAGCTCCTACGAGCAGTACTTC	CASSLGSSSYEQYF
TRBV3-1/TRBV3-2	.	TRBJ1-2	.	TGTGCCAGCAGCCAAGATTTAGGCAGGGCGGTCGTCAGTGGCTACACCTTC	CASSQDLGRAVVSGYTF
TRBV3-1/TRBV3-2	.	TRBJ2-2	.	TGTGCCAGCAGCCAACCCCCGGGACATGTGAACACCGGGGAGCTGTTTTTT	CASSQPPGHVNTGELFF
TRBV6-5	TRBD1	TRBJ1-1	once	TGTGCCAGCGGAAAAGGGACAGGGCTTTTCACTGAAGCTTTCTTT	CASGKGTGLFTEAFF
TRBV14	TRBD2	TRBJ2-5	once	TGTGCCAGCAGCAACTTAGCGGGAGCGGGGGAGACCCAGTACTTC	CASSNLAGAGETQYF
TRBV19	.	TRBJ1-1	.	TGTGCCAGTAGTATAGACCAGGGCACCGGCACTGAAGCTTTCTTT	CASSIDQGTGTEAFF
TRBV10-3	TRBD1	TRBJ2-7	.	TGTGCCATCAGGCCGGGACAGGAGGCATTCGAGCAGTACTTC	CAIRPGQEAFEQYF
TRBV10-3	TRBD2	TRBJ2-1	.	TGTGCCATCAGTGAACCTTGGACTAGCGGATCTCGAGTGGGATACAATGAGCAGTTCTTC	CAISEPWTSGSRVGYNEQFF
TRBV5-1	TRBD1	TRBJ2-2	.	TGCGCCAGCAGCTTGGGGACAGGGCACACCGGGGAGCTGTTTTTT	CASSLGTGHTGELFF